This T cell receptor (beta chain) was observed in a study of blood T cell repertoires in COVID-19. Background on the study: Samples came from the United States, Italy and Spain, spanning acute and convalescent COVID-19. From T cells, B-cell-depleted T cells, or PBMCs came the material, which was cDNA or gDNA.

In the original workflow: Nucleated cell counts were estimated from reference gene primer amplification. Method: immunoSEQ multiplex PCR; TCRdb's copy keeps in-frame clones and lacks some. The V and J calls and clone size are taken from that table; D and trimming were inferred from the DNA. The sample has some 88,000 clones; more than 75% are singletons. CDR3 length equals 15 residues. Germline CDR1 and CDR2: KGHSH and LQKENI. V was cut by 0 bases and J by 9 bases, with 15 bases left in between. The chain carries TRBV18 and TRBJ2-1; a possible D gene is TRBD2 (6 bases). The sample consisted of peripheral blood. The clonotype was recovered from a human donor in a cohort sampled during active COVID-19. This CDR3 reads CASSPPMDYSAEQFF. CDR3 nucleotide sequence: TGTGCCAGCTCACCACCAATGGACTACTCTGCTGAGCAGTTCTTC.